The 2 T cell receptor beta chains presented below share a single source sample, sequenced in a study of shared clonotypes between healthy human individuals. Profiled with immunoSEQ multiplex PCR; TCRdb holds only in-frame clones, not every one. The sample records 2 million to 2.5 million clones, 80% to 95% being singletons. The sequenced sample consisted of naive CD4+ T cells from PBMCs. Subset here: CD45RA+ positively selected. Source of these receptors: a young man in good health. Some clones in this sample may be carry-over from other donors' samples.

With respect to this clone: The same CDR3 arises from other DNA sequences in this sample as well. The genes are TRBV11-2 and TRBJ1-6, with no clear D. Germline CDR1 is SGHAT and CDR2 is FQNNGV. The V and J ends lost 3 bases and 7 bases respectively, with 4 bases between them. The CDR3 extends over 12 amino acids. CDR3 residues: CASSFPNSPLHF. The CDR3 DNA reads TGTGCCAGCAGCTTTCCGAATTCACCCCTCCACTTT.

V is TRBV30 and J is TRBJ2-3, with D tentatively TRBD1 (10 bases). Trimming cost V 7 bases and J 9 bases, with 20 bases left between them. The length of the CDR3 is 13 residues. Germline CDR1 GTSNPN, CDR2 SVGIG (reference sequence). CDR3 in amino acids: CASLAGQGRTQYF. The CDR3 DNA reads as TGTGCCTCCCTAGCGGGACAGGGGCGCACGCAGTATTTT.